The entry that follows covers one T cell receptor (beta chain) sequence. Its binding antigen is unknown. Per-base quality was not reported, and no clone a single base away is much larger than it. The sample comes from a study of cytomegalovirus exposure and HLA in healthy donors (dated by TCRdb to 2016 to 2017). For the wider study: According to an earlier analysis of 550 to 750 of the donors, 150 million to 200 million T cells yielded 120 million or so unique TCR beta sequences and approximately 300 Gb of sequence data. About 300 gigabases of sequencing data and tens of millions of unique TCR sequences were included in an early release covering 550 to 650 HLA-typed donors. Of the 350 to 400 genotyped donors, over 65% fell in the genetic ancestry cluster associated with self-reported Caucasian donors. The aim of the study was to test whether cataloging public T cell receptors could identify signatures of past pathogen exposure. The study profiled the T cell repertoires of fewer than 850 subjects by immunosequencing and related them to cytomegalovirus serostatus. Besides the first cohort of approximately 670 subjects, a separate validation cohort made up of roughly 120 different subjects was used. The study combined high-throughput TCR immunosequencing, statistical association of individual TCRs with disease status, and machine learning to predict cytomegalovirus infection status. A later analysis re-examined previously published TCR beta repertoires from just over 650 donors and added high-resolution HLA genotyping to investigate patterns of TCR occurrence. Rather than drawing on any new phenotypic data, the later analysis identified candidate immune exposures from TCR beta sequences and the way those sequences occurred across donors. An earlier analysis of 500 to 650 of the donors applied high-throughput TCR beta sequencing to assess whether each TCR beta V gene segment acted as functional or pseudogenic. Donor age, sex, ethnicity and CMV serostatus were compiled alongside the repertoire data. Genome-wide SNP genotypes for about 65% of the roughly 670 donors were used in a later genetic analysis, which treated that subset as a discovery cohort. All discovery cohort repertoires had been generated on a single sequencing platform. Both class I and class II loci were covered by HLA typing, at four-digit resolution. The number of typed donors differed by locus: 629-630 for A, B, C, DRB1 and DQB1; 500 to 550 for DQA1; 606 for DPA1; and roughly 450 for DPB1. A few DR-DQ haplotypes were handled as single units for association and clustering because linkage in the cohort was strong. Among a few hundred genotyped donors of the cohort, an average of around 240,000 unique TCR beta nucleotide sequences were sequenced per donor, roughly 20% of them non-productive.

In total, approximately 610 healthy bone marrow donors made up the cohort. Cohort members were all nominally healthy when sampled, although unrecorded immune exposures were likely present. The donor was CMV seronegative and belonged to the group of several hundred seronegative cohort members. A peripheral blood sample was provided by each donor, and peripheral blood mononuclear cells were used for TCR beta sequencing. Genomic DNA was extracted from the blood cell samples with the Qiagen DNeasy Blood Extraction Kit. The library was generated by the immunoSEQ multiplex PCR assay. A mixture of 60 forward primers for TCR Vbeta segments and 13 reverse primers for TCR Jbeta segments was used in the multiplex PCR. Amplification of the CDR3 region of rearranged TCR beta genes was performed with a multiplex PCR assay on genomic DNA. The amplified TCR beta libraries were sequenced on the Illumina HiSeq System as 87-base-pair reads. Per the source publication's procedure: A later analysis counted about 80 million unique TCR beta chains across the 500 to 850 repertoires, and around 12 million of these chains were shared by at least two donors. A nearest-neighbor algorithm error-corrected the raw reads and collapsed the reads into unique sequences, merging closely related sequences to remove PCR and sequencing errors. V, D and J gene segments were assigned by aligning CDR3 sequences to IMGT reference sequences. For a sequence to be retained, a match of at least six nucleotides to both a V gene segment and a J gene segment was required. A rearrangement counted as productive if the CDR3 had no stop codons and remained in frame with V and J, and every other rearrangement counted as non-productive. Following IMGT convention, CDR3 was defined as the stretch from the second conserved V-encoded cysteine up to the conserved J-encoded phenylalanine. The earlier analysis of more than 450 of the donors excluded sequences that lacked an unambiguous match to a single V gene segment. In an earlier analysis of 587 of the donors, V segments were called functional above 56.7% productive rearrangements and were called segregating when the between-donor standard deviation exceeded 5%. A statistical classification framework was built for diagnosing cytomegalovirus status from the catalog of TCR beta chain sequences. V and J gene assignment, in a later analysis, came from comparing TCR nucleotide sequences with IMGT/GENE-DB human TR gene sequences. Using the TCRdist pipeline, a later analysis assigned CDR3 sequences along with most-parsimonious VDJ recombination scenarios. In a later analysis, each TCR beta chain was defined by its CDR3 amino acid sequence together with its V-gene family, and reads lacking a unique V-gene family were excluded. A later analysis removed 550 to 650 highly shared, low-generation-probability nucleotide sequences to deal with suspected cross-contamination and a sequencing artifact. In a later analysis, a clonal expansion index for each public chain was calculated from normalized within-repertoire ranks of inferred template counts. In a later analysis, generation probabilities were computed with a VDJ recombination model fitted to out-of-frame rearrangements, and the resulting probabilities were checked against IGoR. In a later analysis, hypergeometric tests were used to score TCR-TCR, TCR-HLA and TCR-CMV co-occurrence, with a repertoire-size bias correction applied to TCR pairs. A later analysis estimated false discovery rates by permuting HLA or CMV assignments 20 times. In a later analysis, co-occurring TCRs were grouped using DBSCAN, and TCRdist sequence similarity was added for clustering within HLA-allele-positive subsets. Repertoires with fewer than 30,000 or more than 120,000 public chains, plus five repertoires with anomalous nucleotide sharing, were excluded from co-occurrence clustering. TCRdb's version of the immuneACCESS table is confined to in-frame rearrangements and falls short of the full clone set. An unresolved V gene accounts for under half of the shortfall where checked; the remainder is of unknown origin. From that table come the V and J calls and clone size; the DNA was used to work out D and trimming. The sample table records 90,000 to 110,000 clones; around 80% of these occur just once. Jointly, the top ten make up over 5% of the sample.

What the authors observed across the whole study: Correlated functional status among segregating V segments might reflect linkage disequilibrium, but an unknown experimental factor could not be ruled out. Several of the top co-occurrence clusters appeared to be linked to parvovirus B19, influenza, CMV and Epstein-Barr virus, according to a later analysis. A later genetic analysis associated a missense DCLRE1C variant with V-gene and J-gene trimming of TCR beta chains, and an independent cohort replicated the association. Cytomegalovirus status was reported to be diagnosed by the classifier with high specificity and sensitivity in both the original and validation cohorts. The earlier analysis of fewer than 750 of the donors excluded approximately 17 rarely observed V segments, including chromosome 9 orphons, because counts were too low. While some public TCRs were present in many individuals, most TCR sequences turned up only very rarely across donors. In vitro tests confirmed that a few of the cytomegalovirus-associated TCR beta chains recognize cytomegalovirus antigens. At a false discovery rate of 0.05, a later analysis linked fewer than 20,000 TCR beta sequences to specific HLA alleles. A later genetic analysis reported fewer N-insertions in productive TCRs among donors in an Asian-associated ancestry cluster than the roughly 720-donor mean. In this cohort, only TCR beta chains were sequenced, and detectable features were limited by the absence of alpha or paired-chain data. CMV serostatus was the only immune exposure information available for the cohort. HLA typing was unavailable for some donors at each locus, so association tests used only the typed subset. A further reported finding was that TCR beta sequences accurately predicted the HLA-A and HLA-B alleles for most subjects in the first cohort. The presence/absence analyses assumed that sequencing depth was roughly uniform across donors, and that assumption may not be true. In a later analysis, TCR association rates were found to vary across HLA loci, with the most associated TCRs seen for DRB1 alleles and the fewest for HLA-C alleles. When HLA alleles, especially DR and DQ, strongly co-occurred, attributing TCR associations to individual alleles was difficult. A cluster of highly shared sequence variants was judged likely to be a technical artifact of the sequencing pipeline. Because the 87-base-pair reads could not distinguish some IMGT-functional V segments, including TRBV6-2 and TRBV6-3, those segments were excluded. In a later analysis, HLA-associated TCR beta chains showed more clonal expansion and lower generation probabilities than non-associated chains that were equally common. A total of some 180 TCR beta chains were listed by the study as associated with cytomegalovirus. In an earlier analysis of some 500 of the donors, most TCR beta V segments were observed in productive rearrangements about 90% or about 30% of the time, broadly matching IMGT annotations. The authors suggested that the approach could potentially be generalized to other disease states and immunological phenotypes. Most CMV-associated TCR beta chains appeared to be HLA-restricted in a later analysis, and the HLA associations seemed to be driven largely by CMV exposure.

CDR1 and CDR2 are drawn from the germline V gene: KGHSH, LQKENI. Taken from cysteine to phenylalanine, the CDR3 has 13 residues. The DNA shown is the 39-base CDR3, in frame from base 1. Ends trimmed: V by 6 bases, J by 6 bases; bases unmatched to a gene: 6. What was sequenced was PBMCs. The sequence joins TRBV18 to TRBJ2-7; 9 middle bases align to TRBD1. The clonotype comes from a young man in good health and CMV-seronegative. The CDR3 region has the sequence CASSRDREFEQYF. The nucleotides read TGTGCCAGCTCCCGGGACAGGGAGTTCGAGCAGTACTTC.